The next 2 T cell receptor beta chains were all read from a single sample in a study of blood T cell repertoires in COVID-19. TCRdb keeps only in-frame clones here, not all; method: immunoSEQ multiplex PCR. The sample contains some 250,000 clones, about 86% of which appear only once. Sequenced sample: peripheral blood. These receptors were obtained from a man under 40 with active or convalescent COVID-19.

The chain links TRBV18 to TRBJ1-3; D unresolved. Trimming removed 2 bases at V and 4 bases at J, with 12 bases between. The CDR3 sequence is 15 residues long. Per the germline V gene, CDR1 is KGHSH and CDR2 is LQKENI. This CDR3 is CASSPMADSGNTIYF. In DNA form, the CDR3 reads TGTGCCAGCTCACCAATGGCTGACTCGGGAAACACCATATATTTT.

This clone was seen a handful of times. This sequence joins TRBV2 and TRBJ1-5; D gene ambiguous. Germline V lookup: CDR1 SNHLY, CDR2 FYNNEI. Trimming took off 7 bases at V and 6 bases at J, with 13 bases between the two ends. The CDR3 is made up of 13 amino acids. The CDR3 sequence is CASTVAGLQPQHF. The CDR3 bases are TGTGCCAGCACGGTGGCCGGACTTCAGCCCCAGCATTTT.